The rows below give T cell receptor beta chains drawn from one sample of a study of T cell repertoires in cytomegalovirus infection. One entry per CDR3 protein results from TCRdb running MiXCR on the reads. The data contain around 71,000 distinct CDR3 sequences, around 20% of them singletons. The antigens for these receptors are not known. Specimen: CD8+ T cells from cultured PBMCs, collected from culture after CMV antigen stimulation. The receptors were sampled from a human donor in good health (CMV status not recorded). Some clones in this sample may be carry-over from other donors' samples. Each CDR3 is given with its conserved first and last residue.

>TRBV6-6|TRBJ1-5
CASSYAPPRVGNQPQHF
>TRBV20-1|TRBJ1-2
CSAGGALGYTF
>TRBV6-2/TRBV6-3|TRBJ2-7
CASSYSSDRGKFDEQYF
>TRBV12-3/TRBV12-4|TRBJ2-7
CASSLATRYEQYF
>TRBV27|TRBJ2-7
CASSPRDRAHYEQYF
>TRBV7-9|TRBJ1-4
CASSLAWGRGNEKLFF
>TRBV7-9|TRBJ2-2
CASSFGVPVNTGELFF
>TRBV4-1|TRBJ2-5
CASSQDPARGETQYF
>TRBV27|TRBJ2-5
CASRGLAGGQETQYF
>TRBV20-1|TRBJ1-5
CSASRAATVQPQHF
>TRBV4-3|TRBJ2-7
CASSGATDGPYEQYF
>TRBV12-3/TRBV12-4|TRBJ2-1
CASSSAYDNEQFF
>TRBV6-1|TRBJ1-2
CETGARDSYGYTF
>TRBV7-9|TRBJ1-2
CASRQGRYGYTF
>TRBV7-9|TRBJ1-2
CASSLLDSDGAYGYTF
>TRBV27|TRBJ2-7
CASSPSQGEFPYEQYF
>TRBV6-2/TRBV6-3|TRBJ1-5
CASSYGQGNQPQHF
>TRBV6-2/TRBV6-3|TRBJ2-7
CASSPVPGQVNYEQYF
>TRBV27|TRBJ1-2
CASSSAARINIHGYTF
>TRBV28|TRBJ1-2
CASTIKTGKNYGYTF
>TRBV12-3/TRBV12-4|TRBJ1-1
CASSPVGGVAFF
>TRBV4-1|TRBJ1-1
CASRPGGEGTEAFF
>TRBV7-2|TRBJ1-5
CASSSNNRGNQPQHF
>TRBV11-2|TRBJ1-2
CASSLVGWQTYGYTF
>TRBV12-3/TRBV12-4|TRBJ2-7
CASTLAGGRDEQYF
>TRBV6-2/TRBV6-3|TRBJ2-7
CASETGLAGGNAEQYF
>TRBV12-3/TRBV12-4|TRBJ1-1
CASRPKPTGGTEAFF
>TRBV7-9|TRBJ2-5
CASSSERETQYF
>TRBV7-6|TRBJ2-7
CASSLGGREQYF
>TRBV7-9|TRBJ2-3
CASSLAGTRTDTQYF
>TRBV4-1|TRBJ2-3
CASSQGTSSWADTQYF
>TRBV7-8|TRBJ2-7
CASRQDRGRTEQYF
>TRBV6-1|TRBJ2-5
CASSESRYGGGQETQYF
>TRBV6-5|TRBJ1-3
CASSLQNSGNTIYF
>TRBV11-2|TRBJ2-5
CASSPGTWSAQETQYF
>TRBV19|TRBJ2-7
CASTPGTDLTYEQYF
>TRBV6-6|TRBJ1-1
CASSYSPGSGEAFF
>TRBV7-6|TRBJ1-1
CASSLAFQGGEAFF
>TRBV6-6|TRBJ1-1
CASSPSPTGFCEAFF
>TRBV12-3/TRBV12-4|TRBJ1-6
CVSTWGDSPLHF
>TRBV27|TRBJ2-1
CASSLIAGAYNEQFF
>TRBV27|TRBJ2-4
CASSPQPTEVNIQYF
>TRBV24-1|TRBJ2-1
CATSDFQSNEQFF
>TRBV2|TRBJ1-3
CASSADRGYGNTIYF
>TRBV6-2/TRBV6-3|TRBJ1-2
CASSSNRGDGYTF
>TRBV27|TRBJ2-1
CASSLSGYPFLDSAEQFF
>TRBV7-9|TRBJ1-1
CASRERKANTEAFF
>TRBV7-6|TRBJ2-1
CASSLAFGGEGEQFF
>TRBV6-1|TRBJ1-5
CASSAGSNQPQHF
>TRBV28|TRBJ2-7
CASTMGGGRHEQYF
>TRBV27|TRBJ2-2
CASSRANTGELFF